The 9 T cell receptor beta chains listed next were all sequenced from one sample in a study of T cells in Graves' hyperthyroidism and ophthalmopathy. Regions amplified from RNA transcripts were the TCR beta CDR3 regions. The primer set for the first-round RT-PCR of the TCR CDR3 was HTBI. Using its own MiXCR run on the multiplex PCR reads, TCRdb lists one record per CDR3 protein. The table has hundreds of thousands of distinct CDR3 sequences, under 60% seen once. Sequenced sample: peripheral blood or thyroid tissue (not recorded which). These receptors originate from a woman aged 18-29 years with Graves' hyperthyroidism.

The chain employs TRBV2 and TRBJ1-1, with a tentative D call TRBD1 (6 bases). V lost 7 bases, J lost 5 bases, and 17 bases lay in between. CDR3 length: 14 residues. The V gene's germline CDR1 is SNHLY and CDR2 FYNNEI. CDR3 coding DNA: TGTGCCAGCAAACAGGGACATCAAGGGACTGAAGCTTTCTTT. It is translated as CASKQGHQGTEAFF.

Regarding this clonotype: A much larger clonotype is one base distant, so this may be a read error. This sequence joins TRBV20-1 and TRBJ2-5; maybe TRBD2 (6 bases). V was pared by 2 bases and J by 7 bases, with 17 bases between. Germline CDR1 and CDR2: DFQATT and SNEGSKA (reference sequence). The CDR3 is made up of 14 amino acids. CDR3: CSARPGAGGVTQYF. In nucleotides, the CDR3 is TGCAGTGCTAGACCCGGGGCAGGAGGGGTGACCCAGTACTTC.

Only a few counts were recorded for this clonotype. The chain recombines TRBV20-1 with TRBJ2-7; either TRBD1 or TRBD2 may supply D (5 bases each). Per the germline V gene, CDR1 is DFQATT and CDR2 is SNEGSKA (reference sequence). CDR3 length equals 13 residues. The germline V and J ends were trimmed by 6 bases and 7 bases, with 19 bases remaining between them. The CDR3 region is CSAPLGPGREQYF. For the CDR3, the DNA is TGCAGTGCCCCGCTAGGGCCGGGACGGGAGCAGTACTTC.

The V gene is TRBV2, the J gene TRBJ1-1; perhaps TRBD1 as D (5 bases). Trimming left V 6 bases short and J 6 bases short, with 20 bases between. Germline CDR1 reads SNHLY; CDR2 reads FYNNEI. This CDR3 has 15 residues. The CDR3 region is CASRPPGGMPAEAFF. As DNA, the CDR3 is TGTGCCAGCAGGCCCCCGGGGGGGATGCCCGCTGAAGCTTTCTTT. The entire variable domain, with the rest obtained from reference TRBV2 and TRBJ1-1, is as follows: EPEVTQTPSHQVTQMGQEVILRCVPISNHLYFYWYRQILGQKVEFLVSFYNNEISEKSEIFDDQFSVERPDGSNFTLKIRSTKLEDSAMYFCASRPPGGMPAEAFFGQGTRLTVV.

V usage is TRBV7-9 and J usage is TRBJ2-7; TRBD2 matches at 11 bases. The CDR3 has 18 amino acids. The V gene's germline CDR1 is SEHNR and CDR2 FQNEAQ (reference sequence). With V trimmed by 1 base and J by 12 bases, 20 bases remained unmatched. The CDR3 nucleotides read TGTGCCAGCAGCTTAGACTCGGGTCTAGCGGGAGGTTCCTACCTGTCGTACTTC. Residues: CASSLDSGLAGGSYLSYF. The entire variable domain, with the rest obtained from reference TRBV7-9 and TRBJ2-7, is as follows: DTGVSQNPRHKITKRGQNVTFRCDPISEHNRLYWYRQTLGQGPEFLTYFQNEAQLEKSRLLSDRFSAERPKGSFSTLEIQRTEQGDSAMYLCASSLDSGLAGGSYLSYFGPGTRLTVT.

The chain is built from TRBV4-1 and TRBJ2-5; the match to TRBD2 covers 15 bases. The CDR3 has 17 residues. The germline gives CDR1 MGHRA, CDR2 YSYEKL. Trimming took 2 bases from V and 5 from J; bases not matched to a gene: 6. The CDR3 DNA reads as TGCGCCAGCAGCCAACCGGGACTAGCGGGAGGAGGGGAGACCCAGTACTTC. Translating it yields CASSQPGLAGGGETQYF.

A note on this clonotype: This likely comes from a read error, as the CDR3 has no conserved phenylalanine or tryptophan at its end. The limits of the CDR3 on the DNA are not certain, so only TCRdb's listed CDR3 is given. The chain uses TRBV7-9 and TRBJ1-2; TRBD1, the table's D call, lacks a check against the DNA. The CDR3 comprises 9 residues, both ends counted. Germline CDR1 reads SEHNR; CDR2 reads FQNEAQ (reference sequence). The CDR3 sequence: CASSWPPQY.

This rearrangement joins TRBV6-1 to TRBJ1-5; D is uncertain. The V end lost 8 bases, the J end lost 0 bases, and 11 bases lay between the germline ends. This CDR3 contains 14 residues. From germline, CDR1 is MNHNS and CDR2 SASEGT. CDR3 in amino acids: CASSSIDSNQPQHF. DNA for the CDR3: TGTGCCAGCTCATCGATCGATAGCAATCAGCCCCAGCATTTT.

The rearrangement uses TRBV2 and TRBJ1-2; 11 nucleotides match TRBD1. Per germline, CDR1 SNHLY and CDR2 FYNNEI. This CDR3 is 14 amino acids long. The V segment lost 6 bases and the J segment 7 bases; nucleotides outside the gene matches: 7. DNA for the CDR3: TGTGCCAGCAGACGGACAGGGGGCATCGGTGGCTACACCTTC. As protein: CASRRTGGIGGYTF.